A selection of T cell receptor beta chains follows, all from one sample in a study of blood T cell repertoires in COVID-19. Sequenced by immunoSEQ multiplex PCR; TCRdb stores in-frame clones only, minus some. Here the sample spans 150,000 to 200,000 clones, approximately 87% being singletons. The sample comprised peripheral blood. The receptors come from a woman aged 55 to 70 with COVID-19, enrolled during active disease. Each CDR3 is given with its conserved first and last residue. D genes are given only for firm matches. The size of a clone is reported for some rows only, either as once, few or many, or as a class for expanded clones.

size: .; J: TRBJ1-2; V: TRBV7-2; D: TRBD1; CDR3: CASSLRQTGQGGYGYTF; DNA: TGTGCCAGCAGCTTAAGGCAGACCGGACAGGGTGGCTATGGCTACACCTTC
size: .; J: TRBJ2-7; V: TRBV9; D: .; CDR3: CASSAPGHPSYEQYF; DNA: TGTGCCAGCAGCGCACCGGGACATCCCTCCTACGAGCAGTACTTC
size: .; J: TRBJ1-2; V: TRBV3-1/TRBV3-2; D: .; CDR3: CASSQAQVYGYTF; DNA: TGTGCCAGCAGCCAAGCTCAGGTCTATGGCTACACCTTC
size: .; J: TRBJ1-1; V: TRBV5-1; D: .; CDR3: CASSSQTGHVNTEAFF; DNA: TGCGCCAGCAGCTCCCAAACGGGACACGTGAACACTGAAGCTTTCTTT
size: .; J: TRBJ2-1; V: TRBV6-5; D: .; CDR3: CASSYGAGSSGSRQFF; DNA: TGTGCCAGCAGTTACGGGGCGGGAAGCTCTGGATCTAGGCAGTTCTTC
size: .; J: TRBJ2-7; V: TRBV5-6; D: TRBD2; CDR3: CASSLVGGGIRYEQYF; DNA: TGTGCCAGCAGCTTGGTGGGGGGAGGGATACGTTACGAGCAGTACTTC
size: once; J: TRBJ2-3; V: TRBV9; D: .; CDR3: CASSVSSTDTQYF; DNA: TGTGCCAGCAGCGTATCAAGCACAGATACGCAGTATTTT
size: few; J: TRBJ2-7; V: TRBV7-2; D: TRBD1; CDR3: CASSNRQGAGVYEQYF; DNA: TGTGCCAGCAGCAATAGACAGGGCGCAGGTGTGTACGAGCAGTACTTC
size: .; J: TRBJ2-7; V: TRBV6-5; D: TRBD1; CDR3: CASSQGTGSHEQYF; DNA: TGTGCCAGCAGCCAAGGGACAGGGTCTCACGAGCAGTACTTC
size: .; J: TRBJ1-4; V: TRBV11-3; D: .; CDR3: CASSLGGKNEKLFF; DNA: TGTGCCAGCAGCTTAGGAGGGAAGAATGAAAAACTGTTTTTT
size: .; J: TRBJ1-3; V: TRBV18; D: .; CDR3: CASSPPYATGPSGNTIYF; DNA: TGTGCCAGCTCACCACCATACGCAACAGGGCCCTCTGGAAACACCATATATTTT
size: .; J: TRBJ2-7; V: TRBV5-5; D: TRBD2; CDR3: CASSLVGTSKYEQYF; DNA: TGTGCCAGCAGCTTGGTGGGGACTAGCAAGTACGAGCAGTACTTC
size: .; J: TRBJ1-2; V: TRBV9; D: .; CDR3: CASSVGDTNYGYTF; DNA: TGTGCCAGCAGCGTGGGCGATACTAACTATGGCTACACCTTC
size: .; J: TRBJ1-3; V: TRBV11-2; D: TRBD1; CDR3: CASSLVGTGSSSGNTIYF; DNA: TGTGCCAGCAGCTTAGTCGGGACAGGGAGCTCCTCTGGAAACACCATATATTTT
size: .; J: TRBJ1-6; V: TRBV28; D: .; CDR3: CASSFSYNSPLHF; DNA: TGTGCCAGCAGTTTCTCGTATAATTCACCCCTCCACTTT
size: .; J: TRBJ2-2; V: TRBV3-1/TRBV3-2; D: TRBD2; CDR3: CASSRGTSGRAGELFF; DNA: TGTGCCAGCAGCCGGGGGACTAGCGGGAGAGCCGGGGAGCTGTTTTTT
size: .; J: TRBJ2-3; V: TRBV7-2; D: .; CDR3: CASSLGQAGVDTQYF; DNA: TGTGCCAGCAGCTTAGGTCAGGCAGGGGTGGATACGCAGTATTTT
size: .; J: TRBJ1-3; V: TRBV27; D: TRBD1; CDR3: CASSAYRGLAGNTIYF; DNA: TGTGCCAGCAGTGCCTACAGGGGACTGGCTGGAAACACCATATATTTT
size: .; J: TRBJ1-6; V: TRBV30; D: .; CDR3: CAWSTEEGAPLHF; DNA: TGTGCCTGGAGCACAGAAGAGGGAGCACCCCTCCACTTT
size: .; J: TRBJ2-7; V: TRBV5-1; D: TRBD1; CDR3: CASSLGQTGAYEQYF; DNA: TGCGCCAGCAGCTTGGGTCAAACAGGGGCCTACGAGCAGTACTTC